One sample yielded the 7 T cell receptor beta chains listed below, sequenced in a study of T cell clonotyping in hematopoietic cell transplantation. Sequenced by immunoSEQ multiplex PCR; TCRdb stores in-frame clones only, minus some. The sample shows roughly 1,500 clones, around 69% of them seen only once. The sequences come from peripheral blood mononuclear cells, collected 100 days after allogeneic stem cell transplant. The receptors shown here come from a female patient in her 60s who had an allogeneic stem cell transplant, so the T cells may come from the graft donor. Some clones in this sample may be carry-over from other donors' samples.

The chain links TRBV5-6 to TRBJ2-7; 7 nucleotides line up with TRBD1. The length of the CDR3 is 14 residues. Germline values: CDR1 SGHDT, CDR2 YYEEEE. J was trimmed by 3 bases and V by 3 bases; bases with no gene match: 6. This chain's CDR3 is CASSSDRSVYEQYF. DNA of the CDR3: TGTGCCAGCAGCTCGGACAGGAGCGTCTACGAGCAGTACTTC.

J is TRBJ1-2 and V is TRBV2; a possible D gene is TRBD1 (6 bases). This CDR3 has 15 amino acids. Germline values: CDR1 SNHLY, CDR2 FYNNEI. The V end lost 4 bases, the J end lost 3 bases, and 15 bases lay between the germline ends. DNA of the CDR3: TGTGCCAGCAGTGTAAGACAGGAGGCATACTATGGCTACACCTTC. Amino acids: CASSVRQEAYYGYTF.

The J gene is TRBJ2-3, the V gene TRBV7-2; 12 bases line up with TRBD2. Germline assignment: CDR1 SGHTA and CDR2 FQGNSA. The V and J ends lost 0 bases and 2 bases, in that order; junction bases with no gene match: 3. The CDR3 consists of 17 residues. The CDR3 reads CASSLAGLAGITDTQYF. The CDR3 bases are TGTGCCAGCAGCTTAGCCGGACTAGCGGGGATCACAGATACGCAGTATTTT.

The gene calls are TRBV9 and TRBJ2-7, with a possible D match to TRBD1 (6 bases). Looked up from germline, CDR1 is SGDLS and CDR2 is YYNGEE. V was pared by 3 bases and J by 2 bases, with 15 bases between. The CDR3 has 15 residues. The CDR3 sequence: CASSESGTPAYEQYF. For the CDR3, the DNA is TGTGCCAGCAGCGAAAGTGGGACACCTGCCTACGAGCAGTACTTC.

The V call is TRBV4-3, the J call TRBJ1-1, with unresolved D. The CDR3 totals 13 residues. The V end lost 0 bases, the J end lost 5 bases, and 7 bases lay between the germline ends. Germline-derived CDR1 and CDR2 are LGHNA and YSLEER. CDR3 region: CASSQEAETEAFF. As DNA, the CDR3 is TGCGCCAGCAGCCAAGAGGCCGAAACTGAAGCTTTCTTT.

This clone was counted only a few times. The chain couples TRBV21-1 to TRBJ2-2. TRBV21-1 is described as a pseudogene. CDR3 length: 12 amino acids. In DNA form, the CDR3 reads TGTGCCAGCAGCAAAGGATCCGGGGAGCTGTTTTTT. This sequence encodes CASSKGSGELFF.

This clone is categorized as large. The CDR3 nucleotides are TGTGCCAGCAGCCATGAGGAGTGGCCCGACACTGAAGCTTTCTTT. Its protein is CASSHEEWPDTEAFF. This rearrangement joins TRBV14 to TRBJ1-1; D gene unclear. The CDR3 consists of 15 residues. V lost 3 bases, J lost 3 bases, and 14 bases lay in between. The germline gives CDR1 SGHDN, CDR2 FVKESK.